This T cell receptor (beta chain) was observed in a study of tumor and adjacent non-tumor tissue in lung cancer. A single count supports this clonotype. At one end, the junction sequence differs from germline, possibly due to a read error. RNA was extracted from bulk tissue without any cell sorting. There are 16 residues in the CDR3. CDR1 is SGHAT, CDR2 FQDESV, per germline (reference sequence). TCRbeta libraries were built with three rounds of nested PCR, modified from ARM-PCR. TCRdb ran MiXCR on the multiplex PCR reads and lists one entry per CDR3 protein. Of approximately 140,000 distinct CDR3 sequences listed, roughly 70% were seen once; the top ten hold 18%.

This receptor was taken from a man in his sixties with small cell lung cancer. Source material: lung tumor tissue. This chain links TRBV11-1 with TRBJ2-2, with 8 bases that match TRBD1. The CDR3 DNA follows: TGTGCCAGCAGCTACTCGGACAGGGTAGACACCGAGGAGCTGTTTTTT. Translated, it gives CASSYSDRVDTEELFF.